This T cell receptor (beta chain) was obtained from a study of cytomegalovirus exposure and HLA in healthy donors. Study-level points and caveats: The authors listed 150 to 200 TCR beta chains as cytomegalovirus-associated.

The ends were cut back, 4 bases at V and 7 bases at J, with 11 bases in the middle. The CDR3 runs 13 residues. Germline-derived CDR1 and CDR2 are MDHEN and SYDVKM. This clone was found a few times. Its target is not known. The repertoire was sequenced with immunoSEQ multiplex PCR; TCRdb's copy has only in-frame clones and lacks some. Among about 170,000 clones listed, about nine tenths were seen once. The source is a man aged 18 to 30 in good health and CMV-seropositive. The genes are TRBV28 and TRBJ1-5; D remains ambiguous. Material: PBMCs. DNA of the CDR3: TGTGCCAGCAGTTACACCGATACCCAGCCCCAGCATTTT. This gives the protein CASSYTDTQPQHF.